The source of this T cell receptor beta chain is a study of T cells in localized non-small cell lung cancer. The ends lost 0 bases at V and 5 bases at J; junction bases unmatched: 4. CDR3 length: 15 residues. Germline CDR1 and CDR2: GTSNPN and SVGIG (reference sequence). Measured with immunoSEQ multiplex PCR; TCRdb has only the in-frame clones, and not every one. The sample gives approximately 1,000 clones, around 20% of which show up once; approximately 20% is in the top ten. Findings of the study overall: Turning up in adjacent lung were a median around 50 of the top 100 tumor clones. Uninvolved adjacent lung showed the highest T cell clonality, exceeding tumor.

Adjacent lung was taken at least 2 cm from the tumor margin, free of atypia. Concerning this clone: The target antigen is unknown.

Material: normal lung tissue next to the tumor, obtained before any cancer treatment. V gene TRBV30 combines with J gene TRBJ2-2, with 9 bases matching TRBD2. This clonotype originated in a woman aged 35-75 years with stage III lung adenocarcinoma. The CDR3 region has the DNA TGTGCCTGGAGTGTCATAGCGGGAGTTACCGGGGAGCTGTTTTTT. This translates into CAWSVIAGVTGELFF.